The text below deals with one T cell receptor beta chain. The antigen is unknown. The treatment denotes: about 20 received Ad26.COV2.S at low or high dose, single or two shots; several received placebo; per-sample allocation not given. The investigators took samples on day 63 after the first vaccine or placebo injection. This entry belongs to a study of Ad26.COV2.S vaccination and SARS-CoV-2 variants. Study-level information: Ad26.COV2.S shots went into the muscle once or twice, 56 days apart. Whole-study results and caveats: Greater spike-specific TCR breadth was seen in vaccine recipients than in placebo recipients. The TCR breadth and depth analyses may have understated or missed part of the total T cell responses. Spike-specific responses of CD8+ and CD4+ T cells were reported to display substantial breadth after vaccination.

Germline assignment: CDR1 SGHTA and CDR2 FQGNSA. CDR3 length: 17 amino acids. The ends were cut back, 4 bases at V and 0 bases at J, with 16 bases in the middle. The assay was immunoSEQ multiplex PCR, and TCRdb's table has in-frame clones only and misses some. Among 350,000 to 500,000 clones, over 75% were seen once, and the ten largest hold about 4%. The chain uses TRBV7-2 and TRBJ1-3; no clear D. This clonotype was sampled from a person between 18 and 59 years old who received the Ad26.COV2.S COVID-19 vaccine or a placebo. Sample: peripheral blood, taken in a trial of Ad26.COV2.S vaccine versus placebo. The CDR3 region is CASSSSWTVSSGNTIYF. CDR3 sequence (DNA): TGTGCCAGCAGCTCATCCTGGACGGTGAGCTCTGGAAACACCATATATTTT.